Listed here are 31 T cell receptor beta chains from one sample, sequenced in a study of response to subunit inactivated influenza vaccine. In TCRdb, the RT-PCR reads were re-called with MiXCR into one record per CDR3 protein. The profile shows under 500,000 distinct CDR3 sequences, 11% of them singletons. Sequences were derived from PBMCs from blood, sampled 45 days after vaccination. The receptors were gathered from a man between 50 and 59 years old who received an inactivated influenza vaccine.

This clonotype was detected a few times. The J gene is TRBJ1-4, the V gene TRBV20-1; D is uncertain. The germline V and J ends were trimmed by 0 bases and 8 bases, with 13 bases remaining between them. The CDR3 sequence is 14 residues long. Germline CDR1 and CDR2: DFQATT and SNEGSKA (reference sequence). The DNA of the CDR3 is TGCAGTGCTAGAGATATTGGGGTCGGGGAAAAACTGTTTTTT. Translating gives CSARDIGVGEKLFF.

The rearrangement links TRBV28 to TRBJ1-4; the match to TRBD1 covers 7 bases. After removal of 6 bases from V and 8 bases from J, the junction contained 12 bases not matched to a gene. The CDR3 totals 15 residues. The germline gives CDR1 MDHEN, CDR2 SYDVKM. Here the CDR3 DNA reads TGTGCCAGCAGCCCGGTGACAGGGTTTGAAGAAAAACTGTTTTTT. This codes for CASSPVTGFEEKLFF.

This clonotype was detected many times. The chain combines TRBV11-3 with TRBJ2-1; TRBD2 aligns across 7 bases. This CDR3 region has 11 residues. The junction had 2 bases not matched to a gene; V was cut back by 5 bases and J by 10 bases. Germline loops: CDR1 SGHNT, CDR2 YENEEA. The CDR3 is CASSRGDEQFF. CDR3 bases: TGTGCCAGCAGCCGGGGGGACGAGCAGTTCTTC.

A few counts support this clonotype. The chain employs TRBV20-1 and TRBJ1-2; D possibly corresponds to TRBD1 (5 bases). Germline CDR1 reads DFQATT; CDR2 reads SNEGSKA (reference sequence). The CDR3 has 12 amino acids. Trimming left V 3 bases short and J 5 bases short, with 10 bases between. As DNA, the CDR3 is TGCAGTGCTAGGTCAGGGCTATATGGCTACACCTTC. Protein: CSARSGLYGYTF.

This clonotype appeared many times. The chain is built from TRBV12-3 or TRBV12-4 and TRBJ1-2; 7 bases map to TRBD1. This CDR3 spans 13 amino acids. Losses at the gene ends were 3 bases for V and 8 bases for J; bases not matched to a gene: 6. As DNA, the CDR3 is TGTGCCAGCAGTTTGGGACAGAAGGAAGGCTACACCTTC. Its translation: CASSLGQKEGYTF.

This clonotype was recorded a few times. The rearrangement links TRBV7-2 to TRBJ2-7; 11 bases align to TRBD2. The CDR3 length is 16 residues. Germline V gene lookup returns CDR1 SGHTA and CDR2 FQGNSA. V was clipped by 5 bases and J by 2 bases; unmatched bases: 8. The CDR3 sequence is CASSALAGGPTYEQYF. CDR3 nucleotide sequence: TGTGCCAGCAGCGCGCTAGCGGGGGGCCCGACCTACGAGCAGTACTTC.

This rearrangement joins TRBV9 to TRBJ2-1; D may be TRBD1 or TRBD2 (5 bases each). V was shortened by 0 bases and J by 0 bases, with 10 bases between the two germline ends. The CDR3 runs to 16 residues. Germline assignment: CDR1 SGDLS and CDR2 YYNGEE. In DNA form, the CDR3 reads TGTGCCAGCAGCGTAGGTGGGACGGTCTCCTACAATGAGCAGTTCTTC. Translating it yields CASSVGGTVSYNEQFF.

The CDR3 DNA is TGTGCCACCAGCAGAGATCTAATGGGGGGGTACGAGCAGTACTTC. Its protein is CATSRDLMGGYEQYF. This chain uses TRBV15 with TRBJ2-7, with 7 bases aligning to TRBD2. The CDR3 runs 15 residues. Germline values: CDR1 LNHNV, CDR2 YYDKDF (reference sequence). After removal of 0 bases from V and 4 bases from J, the junction contained 6 bases not matched to a gene. The whole variable domain, remainder taken from reference TRBV15 and TRBJ2-7, is DAMVIQNPRYQVTQFGKPVTLSCSQTLNHNVMYWYQQKSSQAPKLLFHYYDKDFNNEADTPDNFQSRRPNTSFCFLDIRSPGLGDTAMYLCATSRDLMGGYEQYFGPGTRLTVT.

This clonotype has only a few counts. The chain uses TRBV7-9 and TRBJ1-1; D is unresolved. Between the trimmed V and J ends, which lost 5 bases and 4 bases, there was a span of 14 bases. Germline V gene lookup returns CDR1 SEHNR and CDR2 FQNEAQ (reference sequence). The CDR3 has 14 amino acids. The CDR3, as DNA: TGTGCCAGCAGCCCATTTGGGGAGGGCACTGAAGCTTTCTTT. It is translated as CASSPFGEGTEAFF.

This clonotype has just a few counts. The rearrangement uses TRBV5-1 and TRBJ2-2; D tentatively reads TRBD1 or TRBD2 (5 bases each). This CDR3 is 15 amino acids long. Germline lookup yields CDR1 SGHRS and CDR2 YFSETQ. V gave up 4 bases and J gave up 7 bases, with 17 bases separating them. CDR3 sequence (DNA): TGCGCCAGCAGCCCCACCCCGGGGACGGGCGGGGAGCTGTTTTTT. Encoded protein: CASSPTPGTGGELFF.

The J gene is TRBJ2-3, the V gene TRBV10-2; 13 nucleotides align to TRBD2. The CDR3 extends over 16 amino acids. The J segment lost 3 bases and the V segment lost 2 bases, leaving 2 bases of the junction unmatched. CDR1 is WSHSY, CDR2 SAAADI, per germline. The CDR3 nucleotides read TGCGCCAGCAGTGAGGGGGGACTAGCGGGGACAGATACGCAGTATTTT. This gives the protein CASSEGGLAGTDTQYF.

This clonotype was counted many times. This rearrangement joins TRBV24-1 to TRBJ2-5, with D perhaps TRBD1 (6 bases). The CDR3 covers 16 residues. Per the germline V gene, CDR1 is KGHDR and CDR2 is SFDVKD. The germline V and J ends were trimmed by 4 bases and 5 bases, with 19 bases remaining between them. The CDR3 bases are TGTGCCACCAGTGACCCCCTAACTGACAGGTCGGAGACCCAGTACTTC. Residues: CATSDPLTDRSETQYF.

In its sample, this clonotype was seen a few times. The rearrangement links TRBV15 to TRBJ2-5; D uncertain. Deletions cut 2 bases from V and 4 bases from J, with 5 bases between. The germline V gene encodes CDR1 LNHNV and CDR2 YYDKDF (reference sequence). The CDR3 is 12 amino acids. For the CDR3, the DNA is TGTGCCACCAGCAGACGGCGAGAGACCCAGTACTTC. Protein: CATSRRRETQYF.

The genes are TRBV6-4 and TRBJ1-2, with a weak D call TRBD1 (5 bases). This CDR3 is 13 amino acids long. From germline, CDR1 is MRHNA and CDR2 SNTAGT. The V and J ends lost 0 bases and 5 bases respectively, with 7 bases between them. This CDR3 reads CASSDSPGYGYTF. DNA for the CDR3: TGTGCCAGCAGTGACTCGCCAGGGTATGGCTACACCTTC.

The table lists this clonotype with a few counts. J is TRBJ2-1 and V is TRBV30; no reliable D call. The CDR3 loop spans 11 amino acids. V dropped 1 base and J dropped 4 bases, with 2 bases sitting between them. The germline gives CDR1 GTSNPN, CDR2 SVGIG (reference sequence). The DNA of the CDR3 is TGTGCCTGGAGTGGGTACAATGAGCAGTTCTTC. Amino acids: CAWSGYNEQFF.

V and J are TRBV10-3 and TRBJ1-2; a weak D match, TRBD1 (5 bases). This CDR3 contains 15 residues. The V gene's germline CDR1 is ENHRY and CDR2 SYGVKD. Trimming pared 10 bases from V and 2 bases from J, leaving 20 bases between. DNA for the CDR3: TGTGCCACCGCAGCGACAGATCAAGGGAACTATGGCTACACCTTC. Protein product: CATAATDQGNYGYTF.

The chain employs TRBV4-1 and TRBJ2-7, with D possibly matching TRBD2 (6 bases). CDR1 MGHRA and CDR2 YSYEKL come from the germline V gene. This CDR3 comprises 18 residues. V was cut by 4 bases and J by 7 bases, with 29 bases left in between. In nucleotides, the CDR3 is TGCGCCAGCAGCCTTGCGGGCCGGGCGGAGGGCTCCCTGGAAGAGCAGTACTTC. Its translation: CASSLAGRAEGSLEEQYF.

This clonotype has just a few counts. The V call is TRBV7-8, the J call TRBJ2-5; D might be TRBD1 or TRBD2, each matching 6 bases. V dropped 0 bases and J dropped 4 bases, with 12 bases sitting between them. The CDR3 spans 15 residues. Germline CDR1 reads SGHVS; CDR2 reads FQNEAQ. The DNA of the CDR3 is TGTGCCAGCAGCTTAGCGGGGGGCGAGGTAGAGACCCAGTACTTC. It specifies CASSLAGGEVETQYF.

This clonotype has a count of ten or more. The chain combines TRBV12-3 or TRBV12-4 with TRBJ1-2; maybe TRBD1 (5 bases). V lost 5 bases, J lost 5 bases, and 12 bases lay in between. The length of the CDR3 is 13 residues. The CDR3 loop reads CASSPSSGYGYTF. The CDR3 bases are TGTGCCAGCAGTCCTAGCTCAGGGTATGGCTACACCTTC.

This clonotype was seen a handful of times. The gene calls are TRBV28 and TRBJ2-5; 8 nucleotides match TRBD1. The CDR3 has 15 amino acids. V lost 7 bases to trimming and J lost 0 bases; unmatched junction nucleotides: 7. Germline values: CDR1 MDHEN, CDR2 SYDVKM. CDR3 nucleotide sequence: TGTGCCAGCACTCGACAGGGGCTAAACCAAGAGACCCAGTACTTC. Encoded protein: CASTRQGLNQETQYF.

This clonotype showed up just a few times. The chain carries TRBV18 and TRBJ2-2; possible D gene TRBD2, 5 bases. The CDR3 is 14 residues long. Germline values: CDR1 KGHSH, CDR2 LQKENI. The V gene lost 0 bases and the J gene lost 6 bases, with 8 bases spanning the gap. The CDR3 sequence is CASSPPMRAGELFF. The CDR3 DNA reads TGTGCCAGCTCACCACCCATGCGGGCCGGGGAGCTGTTTTTT.

This chain connects TRBV5-4 to TRBJ2-3, with a weak D call TRBD2 (5 bases). Germline V gene data show CDR1 as SGHNT and CDR2 as YYREEE (reference sequence). V gave up 4 bases and J gave up 1 base, with 16 bases separating them. This CDR3 is 16 amino acids long. CDR3: CASSPGNPAGTDTQYF. Here the CDR3 DNA reads TGTGCCAGCAGCCCGGGGAACCCGGCGGGCACAGATACGCAGTATTTT.

This clonotype was recorded at least ten times. The genes are TRBV12-3 or TRBV12-4 and TRBJ2-1, with D tentatively TRBD2 (6 bases). Trimming cost V 3 bases and J 12 bases, with 9 bases left between them. The CDR3 runs 11 residues. The CDR3, as DNA: TGTGCCAGCAGTTTTGCCGGGGGGCAGTTCTTC. It encodes CASSFAGGQFF.

V gene TRBV7-2 combines with J gene TRBJ1-2; D gene ambiguous. Germline V CDR1 and CDR2: SGHTA, FQGNSA. This CDR3 comprises 17 residues. Trimming stripped 0 bases from V and 1 base from J, with 15 bases between. The CDR3 loop is CASSLAGSGLINYGYTF. CDR3 nucleotides: TGTGCCAGCAGCTTAGCGGGCTCGGGGTTAATTAACTATGGCTACACCTTC.

The V and J genes are TRBV29-1 and TRBJ2-3; no firm D call. With 3 bases removed from V and 2 bases from J, the gap between germline ends came to 9 bases. CDR3 size: 13 residues. Per germline, CDR1 SQVTM and CDR2 ANQGSEA. CDR3 nucleotides: TGCAGCGTTGAGCTACTTCACACAGATACGCAGTATTTT. Its translation: CSVELLHTDTQYF.

This clonotype has at least ten counts. The chain employs TRBV5-6 and TRBJ2-1, with 14 bases lining up with TRBD2. V gave up 4 bases and J gave up 0 bases; unmatched junction bases: 6. Per germline, CDR1 SGHDT and CDR2 YYEEEE. The CDR3 contains 18 residues. The CDR3 nucleotides read TGTGCCAGCAGCGTGGGACTAGCGGGAGACCGCTCCTACAATGAGCAGTTCTTC. The encoded protein is CASSVGLAGDRSYNEQFF.

This clonotype was counted at least ten times. J is TRBJ2-7 and V is TRBV7-9; D not certain. The germline V gene has CDR1 SEHNR and CDR2 FQNEAQ (reference sequence). This CDR3 has 11 amino acids. Trimming removed 3 bases from V and 6 bases from J, with 6 bases in between. The CDR3 loop is CASSFNGEQYF. As DNA, the CDR3 is TGTGCCAGCAGCTTCAACGGCGAGCAGTACTTC.

The chain uses TRBV6-1 and TRBJ2-7; D is unclear. Germline V CDR1 and CDR2: MNHNS, SASEGT. V lost 5 bases and J 3 bases, leaving 17 bases between the germline ends. This CDR3 comprises 15 residues. CDR3 protein: CASSPQVPISYEQYF. CDR3 DNA sequence: TGTGCCAGCAGTCCCCAGGTTCCCATTAGCTACGAGCAGTACTTC.

The genes are TRBV10-3 and TRBJ2-3, with TRBD1 as a possible D gene (5 bases). Germline V gene sequence: CDR1 ENHRY, CDR2 SYGVKD. This CDR3 comprises 15 residues. V was clipped by 3 bases and J by 0 bases, with 10 bases between them. In DNA form, the CDR3 reads TGTGCCATCAGTGATTACCAGGGTAGCACAGATACGCAGTATTTT. It yields the protein CAISDYQGSTDTQYF.

In this sample, this clonotype turned up a few times. The chain joins TRBV3-1 to TRBJ2-3; possibly TRBD1 for D (5 bases). The V end lost 1 base, the J end lost 4 bases, and 15 bases lay between the germline ends. The CDR3 consists of 16 residues. Germline lookup yields CDR1 LGHDT and CDR2 YNNKEL (reference sequence). The CDR3 protein is CASSQGGSLGPDTQYF. Here the CDR3 DNA reads TGTGCCAGCAGCCAAGGCGGATCCCTGGGGCCAGATACGCAGTATTTT.

This clonotype was detected a few times. This sequence joins TRBV24-1 and TRBJ2-3, with D possibly being TRBD2 (6 bases). V lost 9 bases and J 4 bases, leaving 13 bases between the germline ends. The CDR3 consists of 13 residues. Looked up from germline, CDR1 is KGHDR and CDR2 is SFDVKD. CDR3 DNA: TGTGCCACCGGAGGGCCTGGATCAGATACGCAGTATTTT. This translates into CATGGPGSDTQYF.